This TCR beta chain was sequenced for a study of T cell responses to AZD1222 COVID-19 vaccine. Here immunoSEQ multiplex PCR was the method, and the copy in TCRdb shows in-frame clones only, minus some. This sample has 140,000 to 150,000 clones; approximately 90% occur once, and the top ten carry roughly 3.4%. General study points: Mapped onto spike, vaccine-associated CD4 TCRs spanned it and were dominant at 160-218 and 743-854.

Germline V gene lookup returns CDR1 SGHAT and CDR2 FQNNGV. The CDR3 sequence is 12 residues long. Trimming stripped 10 bases from V and 0 bases from J, with 7 bases between. As regards this clone: Its antigen remains unknown.

The clonotype was recovered from an adult who received the AZD1222 COVID-19 vaccine. The sequences come from peripheral blood, collected 28 days after the second AZD1222 dose. The chain uses TRBV11-2 and TRBJ2-1; D gene ambiguous. Written as DNA, the CDR3 is TGTGCCACAGGCAGCTCCTACAATGAGCAGTTCTTC. Translating gives CATGSSYNEQFF. Variable domain in full (rest from reference TRBV11-2 and TRBJ2-1): EAGVAQSPRYKIIEKRQSVAFWCNPISGHATLYWYQQILGQGPKLLIQFQNNGVVDDSQLPKDRFSAERLKGVDSTLKIQPAKLEDSAVYLCATGSSYNEQFFGPGTRLTVL.